Below are 27 T cell receptor beta chains sequenced from a single sample in a study of tumor-infiltrating lymphocytes in primary liver carcinoma. Reverse transcription of around 500 ng total RNA with a constant-region primer produced TCR beta cDNA. For TCR beta, libraries were produced by three nested multiplex PCR rounds using slightly modified ARM-PCR. Researchers ran the first two PCR rounds for around 10 cycles each with TRBV1-TRBV30 forward primers and a C-beta reverse primer. A single record per CDR3 protein comes from TCRdb applying MiXCR to the multiplex PCR reads. The table has 150,000 to 200,000 distinct CDR3 sequences, 70% to 90% seen once. Unsorted bulk tissue of about 20-31 mg yielded co-extracted RNA and DNA. Specimen: tumor tissue from primary liver carcinoma. The receptors were gathered from a man aged 40-49 years with primary liver carcinoma and hepatitis B virus infection.

This clonotype was observed a single time. The V and J genes are TRBV5-1 and TRBJ2-7, with 10 bases fitting TRBD2. The CDR3 length is 14 residues. Losses at the gene ends were 1 base for V and 6 bases for J; bases not matched to a gene: 4. Per the germline V gene, CDR1 is SGHRS and CDR2 is YFSETQ. The CDR3 DNA follows: TGCGCCAGCAGCTTGACTAGCGGGAATGGCGAGCAGTACGTC. It is translated as CASSLTSGNGEQYV.

A single count supports this clonotype. Likely a read error: the CDR3 ends without its conserved phenylalanine or tryptophan. V is TRBV11-3 and J is TRBJ2-1, with D unresolved. CDR3 length equals 14 residues. Per germline, CDR1 SGHNT and CDR2 YENEEA. This CDR3 reads CASSLGLSNNDQFL. For the CDR3, the DNA is TGTGCCAGCAGCTTAGGCCTCTCGAACAATGACCAGTTCTTA.

Of note for this clonotype: A read error may produce the germline difference seen at one junction end. V and J are TRBV11-1 and TRBJ2-1, with TRBD2 matching 8 bases. The CDR3 extends over 13 amino acids. Looked up from germline, CDR1 is SGHAT and CDR2 is FQDESV (reference sequence). CDR3 in DNA: TGTCCCAGCAACACGGGAGGGCCGAATGAGCACTTCTTC. Protein product: CPSNTGGPNEHFF.

This clonotype was seen at least ten times. The chain links TRBV6-5 to TRBJ2-7; 10 nucleotides align to TRBD2. The trim removed 5 bases at V and 4 bases at J, leaving 17 bases unmatched. Looked up from germline, CDR1 is MNHEY and CDR2 is SVGAGI. The CDR3 is 18 residues long. CDR3 protein: CASSAHLLAGTSVYEQYF. In DNA form, the CDR3 reads TGTGCCAGCAGTGCCCATCTACTAGCCGGGACTAGCGTGTACGAGCAGTACTTC.

With regard to this clonotype: A read error may produce the germline difference seen at one junction end. The V gene is TRBV13, the J gene TRBJ2-7, with 8 bases matching TRBD1. Germline V gene lookup returns CDR1 PRHDT and CDR2 FYEKMQ (reference sequence). CDR3 size: 14 residues. CDR3 DNA sequence: TGTGCCAGCAGCCTTCTAGAGACAGGGGCCGAGCGGTACTTC. Residues: CASSLLETGAERYF.

In regard to this clonotype: An end of the junction differs from the germline gene, which may be a read error. The rearrangement joins TRBV29-1 to TRBJ1-5, with D possibly TRBD1 on 5 matching bases. This CDR3 is 14 amino acids long. Germline V gene data show CDR1 as SQVTM and CDR2 as ANQGSEA. CDR3 sequence (DNA): TGTAGCGTCACCGAAGGACAAACCGTTCCGCCCCAGCATTTT. Amino acids: CSVTEGQTVPPQHF.

A word on this clonotype: The germline gene is not matched at one end of the junction; a read error may be the cause. The chain uses TRBV6-5 and TRBJ2-5; 8 bases map to TRBD1. This CDR3 contains 16 residues. CDR1 and CDR2 (germline): MNHEY, SVGAGI. The CDR3 here is CAIRPQLAGGGETQSF. CDR3 coding DNA: TGTGCCATCAGGCCCCAGCTCGCAGGGGGCGGGGAGACCCAGAGCTTC.

CDR3 region: CASRSGQEIGYGYTF. The CDR3 DNA follows: TGTGCCAGCAGATCCGGACAGGAGATTGGTTATGGCTACACCTTC. The rearrangement joins TRBV12-3 or TRBV12-4 to TRBJ1-2; TRBD1 aligns across 7 bases. The CDR3 totals 15 residues. V trimming: 6 bases; J trimming: 5 bases; junction bases outside the gene matches: 12.

About this clonotype itself: The junction departs from germline at one end; a sequencing error may be responsible. The rearrangement uses TRBV4-3 and TRBJ1-4; D is perhaps TRBD1 (5 bases). The CDR3 extends over 16 amino acids. In germline, CDR1 is LGHNA, CDR2 YSLEER. This chain's CDR3 is CASGQDLRGRNEKMFF. The CDR3 bases are TGCGCCAGCGGCCAAGATCTTAGGGGACGAAATGAAAAAATGTTTTTT.

A note on this clonotype: A junction boundary mismatches the germline segment, possibly from a read error. The V and J genes are TRBV4-1 and TRBJ2-5; no clear D. The germline V gene has CDR1 MGHRA and CDR2 YSYEKL. CDR3 length: 14 residues. As DNA, the CDR3 is TGTGCCAACAGCCAAGATGTAGGTCGGGAGACCCAGTACTTC. This sequence encodes CANSQDVGRETQYF.

Comment on this clonotype: One junction end disagrees with the germline gene, perhaps due to a read error. The rearrangement links TRBV29-1 to TRBJ2-1; D is possibly TRBD2 (6 bases). CDR1 is SQVTM, CDR2 ANQGSEA, per germline. The CDR3 runs 15 residues. The CDR3 sequence: CGVVVAAGFYNEQFF. Here the CDR3 DNA reads TGCGGCGTTGTAGTAGCGGCAGGGTTCTACAATGAGCAGTTCTTC.

This clonotype was counted a few times. The CDR3 sequence: CASGRSGPSYNEQFF. CDR3 in DNA: TGTGCCAGTGGCCGGAGCGGGCCCTCCTACAATGAGCAGTTCTTC. V is TRBV6-2 or TRBV6-3 and J is TRBJ2-1; possible D gene TRBD2, 6 bases. With 9 bases removed from V and 0 bases from J, the gap between germline ends came to 15 bases. Germline values: CDR1 MNHEY, CDR2 SVGEGT. This CDR3 contains 15 residues.

V usage is TRBV11-2 and J usage is TRBJ2-3; TRBD2 is a possible D gene (6 bases). Germline V gene data show CDR1 as SGHAT and CDR2 as FQNNGV. The CDR3 spans 17 residues. Trimming removed 0 bases from V and 1 base from J, with 14 bases in between. DNA of the CDR3: TGTGCCAGCAGCTTAGATCCGGGAGATACTTGCACAGATACGCAGTATTTT. It codes for CASSLDPGDTCTDTQYF.

To note about this clonotype: No conserved phenylalanine or tryptophan is present at the end of the CDR3, so a read error is the likely explanation. The rearrangement joins TRBV29-1 to TRBJ2-5; TRBD2 is a possible D gene (5 bases). The CDR3 length is 11 residues. In germline, CDR1 is SQVTM, CDR2 ANQGSEA. The V and J ends lost 8 bases and 5 bases respectively, with 12 bases between them. This chain's CDR3 is CSSTPGETQYL. The CDR3 DNA follows: TGCAGCTCCACGCCGGGGGAGACCCAGTACTTG.

The chain joins TRBV11-2 to TRBJ2-4; 11 nucleotides align to TRBD2. The V gene's germline CDR1 is SGHAT and CDR2 FQNNGV. The CDR3 length is 18 residues. The J segment lost 6 bases and the V segment lost 4 bases, leaving 14 bases of the junction unmatched. CDR3 nucleotide sequence: TGTGCCAGCAGCTCACCGGGACTAGCGGTTCTAGTCATAAACATTCAGTACTTC. This codes for CASSSPGLAVLVINIQYF.

J is TRBJ1-6 and V is TRBV5-6, with D possibly being TRBD1 (6 bases). Looked up from germline, CDR1 is SGHDT and CDR2 is YYEEEE. The CDR3 runs 17 residues. Trimming pared 3 bases from V and 8 bases from J, leaving 21 bases between. The CDR3 region has the DNA TGTGCCAGCAGCTCGTCGGGCCGGACCGAGGGGGATTCACCCCTCCACTTT. Translating gives CASSSSGRTEGDSPLHF.

Comments on this clonotype: The junction differs from germline at one of its ends, possibly a read error. The rearrangement joins TRBV11-2 to TRBJ2-5; 7 bases align to TRBD2. The length of the CDR3 is 14 residues. Per germline, CDR1 SGHAT and CDR2 FQNNGV. DNA for the CDR3: TGTGCCGGCAGCTTAACAGGTGCGGGAGAGAACCAGTACTTC. Translated, it gives CAGSLTGAGENQYF.

A remark on this clonotype: In this CDR3 the conserved last residue, phenylalanine or tryptophan, is missing, so a read error is likely. The chain uses TRBV7-8 and TRBJ2-5; D gene unclear. The length of the CDR3 is 13 residues. CDR1 and CDR2 from the germline V gene are SGHVS and FQNEAQ. The V end lost 5 bases, the J end lost 5 bases, and 12 bases lay between the germline ends. The CDR3 DNA reads as TGTGCCAGCAGCGTTGGGGTCCGGGAGACCCAGTACTAC. It encodes CASSVGVRETQYY.

This clonotype was seen a single time. A junction end diverges from the germline sequence, so it may reflect a read error. The chain recombines TRBV29-1 with TRBJ2-6, with 9 nucleotides matching TRBD2. The CDR3 totals 18 residues. CDR1 is SQVTM and CDR2 is ANQGSEA in the germline V gene. The CDR3, as DNA: TGCAGCGTTGGAGGGATTAGCGGGAGCCTCTCTGGGGTCAACGTCCTGACTTTC. Protein product: CSVGGISGSLSGVNVLTF.

The CDR3 region has the DNA TGTGCCAGCAGTAATAATACCCAAACTAGCGGGTACTCCTACGAGCAGTACTTC. Protein sequence: CASSNNTQTSGYSYEQYF. The chain combines TRBV6-2 or TRBV6-3 with TRBJ2-7; 9 bases line up with TRBD2. CDR1 and CDR2 (germline): MNHEY, SVGEGT. The CDR3 runs to 18 residues. Losses at the gene ends were 5 bases for V and 0 bases for J; bases not matched to a gene: 14.

This clonotype was found a few times. The rearrangement links TRBV12-3 or TRBV12-4 to TRBJ1-1; D is possibly TRBD1 (6 bases). Deletions cut 10 bases from V and 8 bases from J, with 17 bases between. CDR3 length: 12 amino acids. CDR3 in DNA: TGTGCCAATACGGGACACGGCGGAGAAGCTTTCTTT. Amino acid sequence: CANTGHGGEAFF.

As concerns this clonotype: One junction end disagrees with the germline gene, perhaps due to a read error. The V gene is TRBV28, the J gene TRBJ1-1, with 7 bases lining up with TRBD1. Germline V CDR1 and CDR2: MDHEN, SYDVKM. The CDR3 covers 14 residues. The CDR3 reads CTSTSGQTKTEAFF. CDR3 DNA: TGTACCAGCACCTCGGGACAGACGAAAACTGAAGCTTTCTTT.

The CDR3 here is CASSFVSRRAKGTDTQYF. DNA of the CDR3: TGCGCCAGCAGCTTCGTTAGCAGGAGGGCCAAGGGAACAGATACGCAGTATTTT. The gene calls are TRBV5-1 and TRBJ2-3; weak D call: TRBD2 (6 bases). This CDR3 comprises 18 residues. Trimming took off 2 bases at V and 3 bases at J, with 22 bases between the two ends. Germline CDR1 and CDR2: SGHRS and YFSETQ.

The chain has TRBV7-3 and TRBJ2-3; 11 bases are shared with TRBD2. The CDR3 runs 16 residues. With 4 bases clipped from V and 5 bases from J, the junction kept 8 bases outside the gene matches. Germline V gives CDR1 SGHTA, CDR2 FQGTGA. The DNA of the CDR3 is TGTGCCAGCAGCTCCTCTAGCGGGAGGTACGGAGATACGCAGTATTTT. Its translation is CASSSSSGRYGDTQYF.

The J gene is TRBJ2-1, the V gene TRBV29-1, with no clear D. The CDR3 contains 13 residues. Trimming took off 8 bases at V and 5 bases at J, with 16 bases between the two ends. Germline-derived CDR1 and CDR2 are SQVTM and ANQGSEA. CDR3 nucleotide sequence: TGCAGCTACTCCGCGACAAGTGACAATGAGCAGTTCTTC. The encoded protein is CSYSATSDNEQFF.

V is TRBV29-1 and J is TRBJ2-1, with 11 bases fitting TRBD2. The V segment lost 3 bases and the J segment 14 bases; nucleotides outside the gene matches: 15. The CDR3 covers 15 residues. Germline CDR1 is SQVTM and CDR2 is ANQGSEA. This CDR3 reads CSVDSGRAPYNEEFF. The CDR3 nucleotides are TGCAGCGTTGATAGCGGGAGGGCACCCTACAATGAAGAGTTCTTC.

This clonotype was detected a few times. One end of the junction is discordant with germline, which a read error may explain. This chain connects TRBV6-2 or TRBV6-3 to TRBJ2-4; TRBD2 is a possible D gene (6 bases). CDR1 is MNHEY, CDR2 SVGEGT, per germline. This CDR3 is built from 14 residues. CDR3 coding DNA: TGTGCCAGCAATTACGTTGGGAGGAAAAACATTCAGTACTTC. It specifies CASNYVGRKNIQYF.